This T cell receptor beta chain is from a study of T cells in women clearing cervical HPV infection. Background on the study: HLA type could not be excluded as a confounder.

This table comes from immunoSEQ multiplex PCR, and its TCRdb copy is limited to in-frame clones, with some not included. The table lists tens of thousands of clones. Remarks on this clone: The read terminates 3 residues ahead of where the CDR3 ends, so the germline J gene completes it.

The V end was cut by 2 bases, the J end by 5 bases, with 7 bases between. The CDR3 covers 13 residues. Germline V lookup: CDR1 SGHNT, CDR2 YENEEA. The V and J genes are TRBV11-3 and TRBJ2-1, with D unclear. The receptor comes from a woman between 18 and 75 years old with a cervical HPV16 infection that either progressed to CIN3+ or cleared (not recorded which). Sequenced input: blood buffy coat. The chain's CDR3 is CASSLNVDNEQFF. The sequenced CDR3 bases are TGTGCCAGCAGCTTAAATGTAGACAATGAG.